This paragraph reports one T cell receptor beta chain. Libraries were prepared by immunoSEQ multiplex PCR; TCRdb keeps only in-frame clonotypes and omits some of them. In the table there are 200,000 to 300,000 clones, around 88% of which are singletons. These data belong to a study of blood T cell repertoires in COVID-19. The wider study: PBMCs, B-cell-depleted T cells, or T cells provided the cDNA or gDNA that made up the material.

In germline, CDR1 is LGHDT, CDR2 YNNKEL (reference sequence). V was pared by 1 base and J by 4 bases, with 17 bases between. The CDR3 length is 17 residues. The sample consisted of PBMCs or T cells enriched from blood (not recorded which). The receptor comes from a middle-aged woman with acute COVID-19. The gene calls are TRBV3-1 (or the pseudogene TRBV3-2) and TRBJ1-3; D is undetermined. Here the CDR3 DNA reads TGTGCCAGCAGCCAAGTGCGGGCGAGTTTGGTGGGAAACACCATATATTTT. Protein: CASSQVRASLVGNTIYF.